What follows describes a single T cell receptor beta chain. The data originate from a study of cytomegalovirus exposure and HLA in healthy donors. Background on the study: Earlier findings included 90 million to 120 million unique TCR beta sequences obtained from roughly 200 million T cells.

V was trimmed by 0 bases and J by 3 bases, leaving 8 bases between them. The CDR3 is made up of 14 amino acids. The germline gives CDR1 SGHAT, CDR2 FQNNGV. The PCR made use of 60 Vbeta and 13 Jbeta primers. Sequencing used immunoSEQ multiplex PCR; TCRdb keeps in-frame clones, though not all of them. The profile shows about 160,000 clones, approximately 86% of them singletons. The chain has TRBV11-2 and TRBJ1-2, with a possible D match to TRBD1 (5 bases). The sequenced material came from PBMCs. The receptor comes from a woman under 30 in good health and CMV-seronegative. The CDR3 loop reads CASSLDRTYYGYTF. CDR3 DNA: TGTGCCAGCAGCTTAGATCGGACATACTATGGCTACACCTTC.